Listed here are 28 T cell receptor beta chains from one sample, sequenced in a study of T cell clonotyping in hematopoietic cell transplantation. Repertoires were generated with immunoSEQ multiplex PCR, while TCRdb's copy carries only in-frame clones and drops some. This table holds thousands of clones, 90% to 97% found once. This specimen consisted of PBMCs, obtained 30 days after allogeneic stem cell transplant. The receptors stem from a male patient in his thirties or forties who had an allogeneic stem cell transplant from a related donor, so the T cells may come from the graft donor. Some clones in this sample may be carry-over from other donors' samples.

The chain uses TRBV28 and TRBJ1-5; 9 positions agree with TRBD1. This CDR3 spans 15 amino acids. The trim removed 4 bases at V and 4 bases at J, leaving 5 bases unmatched. Germline V CDR1 and CDR2: MDHEN, SYDVKM. CDR3 protein: CASSSSGTGNQPQHF. CDR3 coding DNA: TGTGCCAGCAGTTCTTCCGGGACAGGGAATCAGCCCCAGCATTTT.

The chain joins TRBV19 to TRBJ1-2, with D hard to call. The germline CDR1 and CDR2 sequences are LNHDA and SQIVND (reference sequence). The V end was cut by 4 bases, the J end by 5 bases, with 11 bases between. CDR3 size: 13 residues. The CDR3 bases are TGTGCCAGTAGTAGACGGGATCCATATGGCTACACCTTC. Its protein product is CASSRRDPYGYTF.

This clone has only one observation. The chain couples TRBV5-6 to TRBJ1-1, with a tentative D call TRBD1 (6 bases). V shed 5 bases and J shed 4 bases, with 15 bases lying between them. The CDR3 extends over 14 amino acids. Germline V lookup: CDR1 SGHDT, CDR2 YYEEEE. CDR3 DNA sequence: TGTGCCAGCAGATACAGGGTTTTGGGCACTGAAGCTTTCTTT. This codes for CASRYRVLGTEAFF.

This clone has just one count. This sequence joins TRBV11-3 and TRBJ2-1; the match to TRBD2 covers 11 bases. The CDR3 consists of 17 residues. Germline V lookup: CDR1 SGHNT, CDR2 YENEEA. Unmatched junction bases numbered 11, after V lost 5 bases and J lost 5 bases. CDR3 sequence reads: CASSARPGTSGDNEQFF. The CDR3 coding sequence is TGTGCCAGCAGCGCACGACCCGGGACTAGCGGAGACAATGAGCAGTTCTTC.

The rearrangement uses TRBV11-3 and TRBJ2-5; D is unclear. Trimming cost V 2 bases and J 1 base, with 8 bases left between them. This CDR3 contains 14 residues. Per germline, CDR1 SGHNT and CDR2 YENEEA. The DNA of the CDR3 is TGTGCCAGCAGCTTATCGGCCAGCCAAGAGACCCAGTACTTC. Its translation is CASSLSASQETQYF.

The chain links TRBV9 to TRBJ2-2; D is perhaps TRBD1 or TRBD2 (5 bases each). The CDR3 length is 16 residues. CDR1 is SGDLS, CDR2 YYNGEE, per germline. V lost 4 bases and J lost 3, with 16 bases in between. The CDR3 reads CASSFGKGAYTGELFF. Written as DNA, the CDR3 is TGTGCCAGCAGCTTCGGGAAAGGGGCTTACACCGGGGAGCTGTTTTTT.

The chain uses TRBV11-3 and TRBJ2-2, with TRBD2 identical over 7 bases. This CDR3 contains 16 residues. The germline V gene encodes CDR1 SGHNT and CDR2 YENEEA. V shed 3 bases, J shed 0 bases, and the junction held 4 bases outside the gene matches. In nucleotides, the CDR3 is TGTGCCAGCAGCTTCTCTGCGGGAGCGAACACCGGGGAGCTGTTTTTT. Translation gives CASSFSAGANTGELFF.

This sequence joins TRBV6-6 and TRBJ1-4, with D perhaps TRBD1 (6 bases). Germline V CDR1 and CDR2: MNHNY, SVGAGI (reference sequence). CDR3 length: 16 residues. V was cut by 5 bases and J by 0 bases, with 13 bases left in between. CDR3 DNA: TGTGCCAGCAGTCGGACAGCGCTCGCAACTAATGAAAAACTGTTTTTT. Translating it yields CASSRTALATNEKLFF.

The CDR3 region has the DNA TGCAGCGTGAGGGGGCTGGGAGATACGCAGTATTTT. The encoded protein is CSVRGLGDTQYF. The chain links TRBV29-1 to TRBJ2-3; 7 bases are a match to TRBD1. V was clipped by 6 bases and J by 5 bases; unmatched bases: 5. Germline CDR1 is SQVTM and CDR2 is ANQGSEA. CDR3 length: 12 amino acids.

V and J are TRBV6-6 and TRBJ2-5; D gene unclear. The germline gives CDR1 MNHNY, CDR2 SVGAGI (reference sequence). V dropped 2 bases and J dropped 4 bases, with 14 bases sitting between them. There are 15 residues in the CDR3. The CDR3 reads CASSYASWARETQYF. CDR3 bases: TGTGCCAGCAGTTACGCCTCTTGGGCGCGAGAGACCCAGTACTTC.

This chain uses TRBV30 with TRBJ1-2; no firm D call. V lost 7 bases to trimming and J lost 1 base, with 19 bases between them. From germline, CDR1 is GTSNPN and CDR2 SVGIG (reference sequence). This CDR3 has 15 amino acids. The CDR3 spells CALARFGPLNYGYTF. The CDR3 DNA reads TGTGCCTTAGCACGTTTTGGGCCCCTTAACTATGGCTACACCTTC.

The chain joins TRBV28 to TRBJ1-1; D call uncertain. The CDR3 sequence is 13 residues long. The V and J ends lost 3 bases and 3 bases respectively, with 8 bases between them. Germline V CDR1 and CDR2: MDHEN, SYDVKM. As DNA, the CDR3 is TGTGCCAGCAGTTTTGAAGGTTACACTGAAGCTTTCTTT. This gives the protein CASSFEGYTEAFF.

The rearrangement joins TRBV14 to TRBJ2-1; 12 positions match TRBD2. Unmatched junction bases numbered 5, after V lost 0 bases and J lost 5 bases. Germline V gene sequence: CDR1 SGHDN, CDR2 FVKESK. There are 17 residues in the CDR3. This CDR3 reads CASSQDRRLAGDNEQFF. CDR3 DNA: TGTGCCAGCAGCCAAGACCGGAGACTAGCGGGGGACAATGAGCAGTTCTTC.

The chain carries TRBV6-1 and TRBJ1-2; maybe TRBD1 (5 bases). The CDR3 spans 15 residues. Trimming removed 1 base from V and 4 bases from J, with 13 bases in between. The germline CDR1 and CDR2 sequences are MNHNS and SASEGT. The CDR3 protein is CASSEGFMGTYGYTF. Written as DNA, the CDR3 is TGTGCCAGCAGTGAAGGTTTCATGGGGACCTATGGCTACACCTTC.

This chain uses TRBV7-2 with TRBJ1-3; TRBD1 matches at 8 bases. V trimming: 2 bases; J trimming: 1 base; junction bases outside the gene matches: 7. Germline CDR1 reads SGHTA; CDR2 reads FQGNSA. CDR3 length equals 17 residues. CDR3 amino acids: CASSLYGQGLSGNTIYF. For the CDR3, the DNA is TGTGCCAGCAGCTTATATGGACAGGGACTTTCTGGAAACACCATATATTTT.

The chain carries TRBV5-1 and TRBJ1-3, with a tentative D call TRBD1 (5 bases). V was cut by 0 bases and J by 0 bases, with 10 bases left in between. CDR1 SGHRS and CDR2 YFSETQ come from the germline V gene. The length of the CDR3 is 16 residues. The CDR3, as DNA: TGCGCCAGCAGCTTGGTAGGGGAAAGCTCTGGAAACACCATATATTTT. This gives the protein CASSLVGESSGNTIYF.

The rearrangement uses TRBV4-3 and TRBJ2-3, with D perhaps given as TRBD1 or TRBD2 (6 bases each). This CDR3 region has 15 residues. From germline, CDR1 is LGHNA and CDR2 YSLEER. Trimming took off 0 bases at V and 1 base at J, with 8 bases between the two ends. For the CDR3, the DNA is TGCGCCAGCAGCCAAGATAGGGGGGGCACAGATACGCAGTATTTT. Protein sequence: CASSQDRGGTDTQYF.

This chain links TRBV5-1 with TRBJ2-7; 7 bases are a match to TRBD1. J was trimmed by 3 bases and V by 4 bases; bases with no gene match: 10. Germline-derived CDR1 and CDR2 are SGHRS and YFSETQ. There are 15 residues in the CDR3. CDR3 nucleotide sequence: TGCGCCAGCAGCACCCAGGGGGATAGAATCTACGAGCAGTACTTC. Translating it yields CASSTQGDRIYEQYF.

The chain joins TRBV7-2 to TRBJ2-7; TRBD2 is a possible D gene (6 bases). The germline V and J ends were trimmed by 0 bases and 2 bases, with 8 bases remaining between them. From germline, CDR1 is SGHTA and CDR2 FQGNSA. This CDR3 contains 14 residues. The CDR3 protein is CASSLAGGAYEQYF. In nucleotides, the CDR3 is TGTGCCAGCAGCTTAGCAGGAGGGGCCTACGAGCAGTACTTC.

The chain joins TRBV9 to TRBJ1-1; maybe TRBD1 (5 bases). Deletions cut 2 bases from V and 1 base from J, with 12 bases between. Germline V lookup: CDR1 SGDLS, CDR2 YYNGEE. CDR3 size: 15 residues. The CDR3 nucleotides are TGTGCCAGCAGCGTCGGAGGGGTTGGGAACACTGAAGCTTTCTTT. Residues: CASSVGGVGNTEAFF.

The chain combines TRBV9 with TRBJ1-3; 8 nucleotides line up with TRBD1. In germline, CDR1 is SGDLS, CDR2 YYNGEE. Trimming cost V 3 bases and J 0 bases; bases outside gene matches: 5. CDR3 length: 16 amino acids. The chain's CDR3 is CASSGGTGISGNTIYF. CDR3 DNA: TGTGCCAGCAGCGGGGGGACAGGAATCTCTGGAAACACCATATATTTT.

The rearrangement links TRBV7-6 to TRBJ1-1, with TRBD1 identical over 10 bases. Germline V lookup: CDR1 SGHVS, CDR2 FNYEAQ. The CDR3 spans 15 residues. The J segment lost 1 base and the V segment lost 5 bases, leaving 4 bases of the junction unmatched. The CDR3 loop reads CASSPRTGGNTEAFF. Written as DNA, the CDR3 is TGTGCCAGCAGCCCCCGGACAGGGGGGAACACTGAAGCTTTCTTT.

This clone occurred once. The chain couples TRBV28 to TRBJ1-2, with D unclear. The CDR3 loop spans 15 amino acids. The germline CDR1 and CDR2 sequences are MDHEN and SYDVKM. V lost 7 bases and J 5 bases, leaving 20 bases between the germline ends. The CDR3 loop reads CASTMGAARGYGYTF. The CDR3 DNA reads TGTGCCAGCACCATGGGAGCAGCCCGAGGGTATGGCTACACCTTC.

The chain is built from TRBV5-6 and TRBJ2-2; D possibly corresponds to TRBD2 (6 bases). Trimming stripped 6 bases from V and 4 bases from J, with 10 bases between. The CDR3 is 13 amino acids. CDR1 is SGHDT and CDR2 is YYEEEE in the germline V gene. The CDR3 bases are TGTGCCAGCACCGCGGGACTCACCGGGGAGCTGTTTTTT. Its translation: CASTAGLTGELFF.

The V gene is TRBV30, the J gene TRBJ1-2, with 8 bases lining up with TRBD1. CDR3 length: 12 amino acids. V shed 4 bases, J shed 6 bases, and the junction held 4 bases outside the gene matches. Germline V lookup: CDR1 GTSNPN, CDR2 SVGIG (reference sequence). The CDR3 bases are TGTGCCTGGACAGGGGGCCACCATGGCTACACCTTC. Protein: CAWTGGHHGYTF.

This sequence joins TRBV6-6 and TRBJ2-7, with 7 bases lining up with TRBD1. Germline CDR1 and CDR2: MNHNY and SVGAGI (reference sequence). The CDR3 loop spans 15 amino acids. V was clipped by 2 bases and J by 5 bases; unmatched bases: 9. CDR3 bases: TGTGCCAGCAGTTACGCCGACCGGGACAGCGACGAGCAGTACTTC. Translation gives CASSYADRDSDEQYF.

V and J are TRBV28 and TRBJ1-5; D is perhaps TRBD1 (6 bases). Trimming removed 6 bases at V and 7 bases at J, with 22 bases between. Germline assignment: CDR1 MDHEN and CDR2 SYDVKM. This CDR3 has 16 amino acids. The CDR3 loop is CASSSAQGFSGQPQHF. The CDR3 DNA is TGTGCCAGCAGCTCGGCACAGGGCTTTTCAGGGCAGCCCCAGCATTTT.

This sequence joins TRBV11-1 and TRBJ2-7; possibly TRBD1 for D (6 bases). The CDR3 covers 15 residues. The germline V gene encodes CDR1 SGHAT and CDR2 FQDESV (reference sequence). Deletions cut 3 bases from V and 0 bases from J, with 12 bases between. Here the CDR3 reads CASSFRQESSYEQYF. The CDR3 DNA sequence: TGTGCCAGCAGCTTCAGACAGGAAAGCTCCTACGAGCAGTACTTC.